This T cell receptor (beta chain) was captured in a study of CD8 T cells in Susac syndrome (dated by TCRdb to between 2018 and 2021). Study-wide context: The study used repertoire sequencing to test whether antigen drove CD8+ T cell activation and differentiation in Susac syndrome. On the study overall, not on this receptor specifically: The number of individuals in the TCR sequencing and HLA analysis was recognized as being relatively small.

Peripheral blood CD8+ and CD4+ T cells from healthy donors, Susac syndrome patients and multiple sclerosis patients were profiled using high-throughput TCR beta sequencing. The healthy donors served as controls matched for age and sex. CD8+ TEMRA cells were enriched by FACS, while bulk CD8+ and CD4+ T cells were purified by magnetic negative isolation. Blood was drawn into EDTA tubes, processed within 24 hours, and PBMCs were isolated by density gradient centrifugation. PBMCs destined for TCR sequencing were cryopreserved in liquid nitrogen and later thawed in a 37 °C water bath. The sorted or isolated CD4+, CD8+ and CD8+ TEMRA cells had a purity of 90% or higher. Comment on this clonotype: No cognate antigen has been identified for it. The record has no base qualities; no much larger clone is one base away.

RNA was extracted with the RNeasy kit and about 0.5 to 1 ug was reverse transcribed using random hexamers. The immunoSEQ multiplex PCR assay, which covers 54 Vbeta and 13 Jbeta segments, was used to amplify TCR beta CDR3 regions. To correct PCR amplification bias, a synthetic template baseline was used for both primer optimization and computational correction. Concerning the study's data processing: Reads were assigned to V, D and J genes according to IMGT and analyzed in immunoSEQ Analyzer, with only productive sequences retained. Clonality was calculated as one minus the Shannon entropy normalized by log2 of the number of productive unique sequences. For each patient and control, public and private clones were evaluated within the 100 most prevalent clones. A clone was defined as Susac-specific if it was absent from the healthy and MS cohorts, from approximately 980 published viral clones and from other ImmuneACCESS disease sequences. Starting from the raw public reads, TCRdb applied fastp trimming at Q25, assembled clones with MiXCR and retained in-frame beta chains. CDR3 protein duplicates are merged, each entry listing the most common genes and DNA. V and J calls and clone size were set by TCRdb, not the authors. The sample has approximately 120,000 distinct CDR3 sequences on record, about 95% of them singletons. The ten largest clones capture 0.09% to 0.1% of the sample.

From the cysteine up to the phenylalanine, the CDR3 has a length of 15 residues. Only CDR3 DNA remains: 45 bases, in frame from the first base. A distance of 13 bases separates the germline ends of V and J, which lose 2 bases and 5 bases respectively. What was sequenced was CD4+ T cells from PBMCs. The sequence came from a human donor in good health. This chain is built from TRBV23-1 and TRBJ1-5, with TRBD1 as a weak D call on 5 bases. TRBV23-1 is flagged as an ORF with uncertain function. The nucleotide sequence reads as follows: TGCGCCAGCAGTCAAGGGGCCGGACAATATCAGCCCCAGCATTTT. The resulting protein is CASSQGAGQYQPQHF.